These 12 T cell receptor beta chains were all obtained from the same sample, sequenced in a study of blood T cell repertoires in COVID-19 (dated by TCRdb to 2018 to 2020). The library was generated by the immunoSEQ multiplex PCR assay. This immuneACCESS table, as held by TCRdb, lists in-frame sequences with V and J called but not all clones. Of the missing ones, under half trace to an unresolved V gene in checked studies; the others have no known cause. The sample table holds tens of thousands of clones, of which over 75% were seen once. Jointly, the top ten make up around 13% of the sample. The sequencing sample was made of peripheral blood. The receptor set was obtained from a human donor in a cohort sampled during active COVID-19.

The CDR3 nucleotides read TGTGCCAGCAGCCCCGTCACAAAGTTATACGGCTACACCTTC. Translating it yields CASSPVTKLYGYTF. The chain combines TRBV7-9 with TRBJ1-2; no firm D call. Germline V gene data show CDR1 as SEHNR and CDR2 as FQNEAQ (reference sequence). Deletions cut 5 bases from V and 8 bases from J, with 18 bases between. This CDR3 comprises 14 residues.

The chain employs TRBV12-5 and TRBJ2-1; perhaps TRBD2 as D (6 bases). Germline values: CDR1 LGHNT, CDR2 FRNRAP. V was clipped by 2 bases and J by 3 bases, with 17 bases between them. The CDR3 runs to 17 residues. The CDR3 here is CASGLTPGLRGYNEQFF. As DNA, the CDR3 is TGTGCTAGTGGTTTGACTCCGGGACTCCGGGGCTACAATGAGCAGTTCTTC.

This CDR3 reads CASSILGRGSAEAFF. In nucleotides, the CDR3 is TGTGCCAGTAGTATACTGGGAAGGGGCTCTGCTGAAGCTTTCTTT. The chain recombines TRBV19 with TRBJ1-1; possibly TRBD1 for D (5 bases). From germline, CDR1 is LNHDA and CDR2 SQIVND (reference sequence). CDR3 length: 15 amino acids. Between the trimmed V and J ends, which lost 2 bases and 6 bases, there was a span of 16 bases.

The chain has TRBV7-9 and TRBJ2-7; D not resolved. The length of the CDR3 is 15 residues. Deletions cut 4 bases from V and 6 bases from J, with 19 bases between. The germline CDR1 and CDR2 sequences are SEHNR and FQNEAQ (reference sequence). CDR3 nucleotides: TGTGCCAGCAGCTCCTACATCGGTATAAGGAGCGAGCAGTACTTC. This encodes CASSSYIGIRSEQYF.

The chain links TRBV15 to TRBJ2-5, with 8 bases matching TRBD1. V was clipped by 0 bases and J by 5 bases; unmatched bases: 5. The CDR3 length is 15 residues. Per germline, CDR1 LNHNV and CDR2 YYDKDF (reference sequence). CDR3 residues: CATSRETGGWETQYF. The CDR3 nucleotides read TGTGCCACCAGCAGAGAAACAGGGGGGTGGGAGACCCAGTACTTC.

The chain uses TRBV11-1 and TRBJ2-7, with a possible D match to TRBD1 (5 bases). Germline CDR1 is SGHAT and CDR2 is FQDESV (reference sequence). Trimming cost V 3 bases and J 1 base, with 10 bases left between them. There are 14 residues in the CDR3. The CDR3 DNA reads as TGTGCCAGCAGCTTTATGGCAGGGTCCTACGAGCAGTACTTC. As protein: CASSFMAGSYEQYF.

The genes are TRBV7-2 and TRBJ1-4, with TRBD1 identical over 9 bases. Germline assignment: CDR1 SGHTA and CDR2 FQGNSA. CDR3 length: 15 amino acids. With V trimmed by 4 bases and J by 5 bases, 5 bases remained unmatched. CDR3 residues: CASSYPGTGNEKLFF. In DNA, the CDR3 is TGTGCCAGCAGCTACCCCGGGACAGGGAATGAAAAACTGTTTTTT. The full variable domain, completed using reference TRBV7-2 and TRBJ1-4, is GAGVSQSPSNKVTEKGKDVELRCDPISGHTALYWYRQSLGQGLEFLIYFQGNSAPDKSGLPSDRFSAERTGGSVSTLTIQRTQQEDSAVYLCASSYPGTGNEKLFFGSGTQLSVL.

V usage is TRBV19 and J usage is TRBJ2-5; a weak D match, TRBD1 (5 bases). Germline V CDR1 and CDR2: LNHDA, SQIVND (reference sequence). The CDR3 is made up of 12 amino acids. Trimming left V 1 base short and J 9 bases short, with 9 bases between. As DNA, the CDR3 is TGTGCCAGTAGTATAGTGTTGGGGCCCCAGTACTTC. The encoded protein is CASSIVLGPQYF. Complete variable domain (other parts from reference TRBV19 and TRBJ2-5): DGGITQSPKYLFRKEGQNVTLSCEQNLNHDAMYWYRQDPGQGLRLIYYSQIVNDFQKGDIAEGYSVSREKKESFPLTVTSAQKNPTAFYLCASSIVLGPQYFGPGTRLLVL.

A single count supports this clone. The chain is built from TRBV4-2 and TRBJ2-1; 7 bases align to TRBD2. In germline, CDR1 is LGHNA, CDR2 YNFKEQ. After removal of 4 bases from V and 7 bases from J, the junction contained 7 bases not matched to a gene. CDR3 length equals 14 residues. The CDR3 region is CASSLRGVGNEQFF. CDR3 sequence (DNA): TGTGCCAGCAGCCTCCGGGGGGTAGGGAATGAGCAGTTCTTC.

The V and J genes are TRBV6-2 or TRBV6-3 and TRBJ2-2, with 8 bases matching TRBD1. The CDR3 runs to 16 residues. The ends lost 6 bases at V and 1 base at J; junction bases unmatched: 7. CDR1 and CDR2 from the germline V gene are MNHEY and SVGEGT. CDR3 bases: TGTGCCAGCAGCCCACAGGGGACAGGGAACACCGGGGAGCTGTTTTTT. It codes for CASSPQGTGNTGELFF.

The rearrangement joins TRBV20-1 to TRBJ1-2; maybe TRBD1 (6 bases). Germline V gene lookup returns CDR1 DFQATT and CDR2 SNEGSKA (reference sequence). Trimming removed 3 bases from V and 3 bases from J, with 8 bases in between. CDR3 length: 12 residues. CDR3 sequence reads: CSASNRDYGYTF. CDR3 coding DNA: TGCAGTGCTAGTAACAGGGACTATGGCTACACCTTC.

This clone occurred once. This chain uses TRBV6-5 with TRBJ2-5; 10 nucleotides agree with TRBD2. Germline CDR1 and CDR2: MNHEY and SVGAGI. Trimming took 6 bases from V and 4 from J; bases not matched to a gene: 8. There are 15 residues in the CDR3. Written as DNA, the CDR3 is TGTGCCAGCAGGGACCATAGCGGGGGGAGAGAGACCCAGTACTTC. Translated: CASRDHSGGRETQYF.